This TCR beta chain was found in a study of T cells of healthy individuals. This clonotype occurred many times. TCRdb re-analysed the 5' RACE reads in MiXCR, keeping a single row per CDR3 protein. The sample carries tens of thousands of distinct CDR3 sequences, roughly 5.1% recorded once. The receptor's source is a female donor in good health.

This CDR3 is CSARDRNQPQHF. CDR3 nucleotide sequence: TGCAGTGCTAGAGATCGCAATCAGCCCCAGCATTTT. The chain employs TRBV20-1 and TRBJ1-5; D is uncertain. V was clipped by 0 bases and J by 2 bases, with 2 bases between them. This CDR3 has 12 residues. The germline V gene encodes CDR1 DFQATT and CDR2 SNEGSKA (reference sequence).